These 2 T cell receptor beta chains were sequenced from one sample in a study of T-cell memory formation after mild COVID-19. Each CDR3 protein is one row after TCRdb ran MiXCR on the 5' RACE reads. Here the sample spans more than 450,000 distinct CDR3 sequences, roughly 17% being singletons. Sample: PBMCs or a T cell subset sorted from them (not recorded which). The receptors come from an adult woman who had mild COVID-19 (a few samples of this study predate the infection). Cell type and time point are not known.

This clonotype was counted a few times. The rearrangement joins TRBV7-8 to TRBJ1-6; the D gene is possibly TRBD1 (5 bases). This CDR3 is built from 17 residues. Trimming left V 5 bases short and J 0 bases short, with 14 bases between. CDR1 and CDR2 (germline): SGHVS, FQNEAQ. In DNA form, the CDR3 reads TGTGCCAGCAGCACCGGGACGGCGAGCTCCTATAATTCACCCCTCCACTTT. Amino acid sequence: CASSTGTASSYNSPLHF.

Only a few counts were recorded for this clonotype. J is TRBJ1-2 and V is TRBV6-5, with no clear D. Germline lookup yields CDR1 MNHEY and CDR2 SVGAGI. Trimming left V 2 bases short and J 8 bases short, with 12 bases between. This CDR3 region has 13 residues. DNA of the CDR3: TGTGCCAGCAGTTACCGGCAGTACGGGGGCTACACCTTC. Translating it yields CASSYRQYGGYTF.